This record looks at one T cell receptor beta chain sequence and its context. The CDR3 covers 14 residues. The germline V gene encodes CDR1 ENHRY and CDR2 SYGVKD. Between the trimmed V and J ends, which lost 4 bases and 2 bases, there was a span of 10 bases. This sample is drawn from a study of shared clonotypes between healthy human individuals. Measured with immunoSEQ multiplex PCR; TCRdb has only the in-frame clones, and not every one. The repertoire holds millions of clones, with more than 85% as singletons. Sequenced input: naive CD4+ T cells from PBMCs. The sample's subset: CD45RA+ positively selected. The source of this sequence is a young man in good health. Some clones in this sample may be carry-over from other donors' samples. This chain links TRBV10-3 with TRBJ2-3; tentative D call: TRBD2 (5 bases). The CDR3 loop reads CAISVVRATDTQYF. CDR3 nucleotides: TGTGCCATCAGTGTCGTGAGGGCCACAGATACGCAGTATTTT.